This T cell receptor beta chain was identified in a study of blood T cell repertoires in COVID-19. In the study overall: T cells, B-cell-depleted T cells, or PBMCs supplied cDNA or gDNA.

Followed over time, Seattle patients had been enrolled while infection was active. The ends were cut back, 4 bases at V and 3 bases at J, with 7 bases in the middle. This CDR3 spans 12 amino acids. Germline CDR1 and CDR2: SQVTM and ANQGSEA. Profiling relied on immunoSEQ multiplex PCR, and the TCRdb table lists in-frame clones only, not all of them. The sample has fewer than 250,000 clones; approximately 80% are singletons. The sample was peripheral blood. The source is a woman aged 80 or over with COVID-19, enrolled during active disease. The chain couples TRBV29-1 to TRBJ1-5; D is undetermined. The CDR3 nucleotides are TGCAGCGTTGGCGACTCCAATCAGCCCCAGCATTTT. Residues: CSVGDSNQPQHF.